The 28 T cell receptor beta chains below were found in one sample sequenced in a study of regulatory T cells in long-lasting Graves disease. Investigators prepared the TCR beta libraries by applying iRepertoire HTBI primers and Arm-PCR of CDR3 regions. TCRdb called the multiplex PCR reads again in MiXCR, with one record for every CDR3 protein. The repertoire holds roughly 700,000 distinct CDR3 sequences, with about 32% as singletons. Documented time point: persistent/refractory GD, antithyroid drugs over 5 years with positive TRAb. The authors made the TCR library using RNA they extracted from PBMCs. The material sequenced was peripheral blood mononuclear cells (PBMCs), taken when the disease was refractory, from a patient treated with antithyroid drugs. These receptor sequences come from a female donor with Graves disease.

This clonotype was seen only a few times. V usage is TRBV5-1 and J usage is TRBJ1-1, with a weak D call TRBD1 (6 bases). The V and J ends lost 3 bases and 6 bases respectively, with 12 bases between them. This CDR3 is built from 13 residues. Germline assignment: CDR1 SGHRS and CDR2 YFSETQ. Written as DNA, the CDR3 is TGCGCCAGCAGCTCACAGGGTAATGCTGAAGCTTTCTTT. It is translated as CASSSQGNAEAFF.

J is TRBJ2-3 and V is TRBV12-3 or TRBV12-4; D is ambiguous. This CDR3 comprises 14 residues. With 5 bases removed from V and 10 bases from J, the gap between germline ends came to 19 bases. The DNA for the CDR3 is TGTGCCAGCAGTCCTTCCGTGGGCACTGACGCGCAGTATTTT. Its protein product is CASSPSVGTDAQYF.

V usage is TRBV12-3 or TRBV12-4 and J usage is TRBJ2-2; 7 nucleotides line up with TRBD2. The V gene end was trimmed by 4 bases and the J gene end by 1 base; junction bases not matched to a gene: 0. CDR3 length: 14 amino acids. CDR3 DNA sequence: TGTGCCAGCAGTTGGGGGGGGAACACCGGGGAGCTGTTTTTT. This encodes CASSWGGNTGELFF.

The chain uses TRBV6-1 and TRBJ2-7; 7 nucleotides align to TRBD1. The CDR3 has 14 residues. Trimming at V came to 5 bases and at J to 4 bases, leaving 8 bases not matched to a gene. Germline-derived CDR1 and CDR2 are MNHNS and SASEGT. CDR3 loop: CASSQTTGMYEQYF. The CDR3 coding sequence is TGTGCCAGCAGTCAGACGACAGGGATGTACGAGCAGTACTTC.

This clonotype was seen a few times. This chain links TRBV20-1 with TRBJ1-5; D is uncertain. V gave up 3 bases and J gave up 7 bases, with 13 bases separating them. Germline V gene data show CDR1 as DFQATT and CDR2 as SNEGSKA (reference sequence). CDR3 length: 13 amino acids. CDR3 in DNA: TGCAGTGCTAGCGCTGGGTATGGGCAGCCCCAGCATTTT. This sequence encodes CSASAGYGQPQHF.

The gene calls are TRBV13 and TRBJ1-3, with D tentatively TRBD1 (6 bases). Germline CDR1 PRHDT, CDR2 FYEKMQ (reference sequence). Trimming removed 5 bases from V and 2 bases from J, with 25 bases in between. CDR3 length: 19 residues. CDR3 amino acids: CASSPPVWEDRSTGNTIYF. In DNA, the CDR3 is TGTGCCAGCAGCCCTCCGGTGTGGGAGGACAGATCCACTGGAAACACCATATATTTT.

Worth noting for this clonotype: Given a much more abundant clone one base away, this may be a read error. This rearrangement joins TRBV28 to TRBJ2-7, with 12 bases fitting TRBD2. Germline values: CDR1 MDHEN, CDR2 SYDVKM. The CDR3 length is 15 residues. CDR3 DNA: TGTGCCACCTTGACTAGCGGGAGTGGAACCTACGGGCAGTACTTC. Encoded protein: CATLTSGSGTYGQYF.

This clonotype has ten or more counts. This chain links TRBV28 with TRBJ2-5, with 9 bases matching TRBD2. In germline, CDR1 is MDHEN, CDR2 SYDVKM. This CDR3 contains 14 residues. Trimming removed 3 bases from V and 7 bases from J; junction bases left unmatched: 6. CDR3 region: CASSFRGGDGTQYF. CDR3 in DNA: TGTGCCAGCAGTTTCCGCGGGGGGGACGGGACCCAGTACTTC.

In its sample, this clonotype was seen a few times. The chain links TRBV5-6 to TRBJ1-2, with D unclear. The CDR3 has 15 amino acids. Looked up from germline, CDR1 is SGHDT and CDR2 is YYEEEE. V lost 4 bases and J 9 bases, leaving 22 bases between the germline ends. CDR3: CASSRMSAGFLSYTF. CDR3 coding DNA: TGTGCCAGCAGCCGGATGTCGGCGGGCTTCCTTAGCTACACCTTC.

This clonotype was seen more than once but under ten times. This chain joins TRBV20-1 and TRBJ1-1; tentative D call: TRBD1 (6 bases). Germline-derived CDR1 and CDR2 are DFQATT and SNEGSKA (reference sequence). The CDR3 extends over 13 amino acids. V was cut by 1 base and J by 8 bases, with 14 bases left in between. The CDR3 DNA sequence: TGCAGTGCTAGAGGGGGGATCCAGGGGGAAGCTTTCTTT. Residues: CSARGGIQGEAFF.

This clonotype was found a few times. The chain employs TRBV19 and TRBJ1-6; weak D call: TRBD1 (5 bases). From germline, CDR1 is LNHDA and CDR2 SQIVND (reference sequence). This CDR3 region has 14 residues. V lost 2 bases and J lost 5, with 7 bases in between. CDR3 region: CASSIMTDNSPLHF. In DNA form, the CDR3 reads TGTGCCAGTAGTATAATGACAGATAATTCACCCCTCCACTTT.

The V and J genes are TRBV5-4 and TRBJ1-2; the D is unclear. Germline V lookup: CDR1 SGHNT, CDR2 YYREEE (reference sequence). With 0 bases removed from V and 8 bases from J, the gap between germline ends came to 14 bases. There are 14 residues in the CDR3. CDR3 DNA: TGTGCCAGCAGCTTGGGGGCTCTTTCGGACGGCTACACCTTC. Translating it yields CASSLGALSDGYTF.

This chain uses TRBV28 with TRBJ1-4; TRBD1 agrees at 9 bases. Germline-derived CDR1 and CDR2 are MDHEN and SYDVKM. This CDR3 contains 16 residues. V gave up 2 bases and J gave up 7 bases; unmatched junction bases: 8. CDR3 sequence: CASSLASGTGFEKLFF. CDR3 DNA sequence: TGTGCCAGCAGTTTAGCTTCCGGGACAGGGTTTGAAAAACTGTTTTTT.

This clonotype was seen at least ten times. The chain recombines TRBV24-1 with TRBJ1-5; unclear D gene. The CDR3 is 13 amino acids. V was shortened by 4 bases and J by 0 bases, with 3 bases between the two germline ends. Germline assignment: CDR1 KGHDR and CDR2 SFDVKD. The CDR3 DNA is TGTGCCACCAGTGAGACTAGCAATCAGCCCCAGCATTTT. This gives the protein CATSETSNQPQHF.

This clonotype has a count of ten or more. The J gene is TRBJ2-7, the V gene TRBV11-2, with 7 bases fitting TRBD2. V trimming: 5 bases; J trimming: 5 bases; junction bases outside the gene matches: 12. CDR1 is SGHAT and CDR2 is FQNNGV in the germline V gene. This CDR3 comprises 15 residues. The CDR3 nucleotides read TGTGCCAGCAGCCGCGCTAGCGGAGGAGGGCACGAGCAGTACTTC. Protein: CASSRASGGGHEQYF.

The chain couples TRBV7-9 to TRBJ1-1, with 7 bases that match TRBD1. The V and J ends lost 7 bases and 4 bases, in that order; junction bases with no gene match: 6. The germline V gene encodes CDR1 SEHNR and CDR2 FQNEAQ (reference sequence). This CDR3 has 13 residues. The CDR3 DNA follows: TGTGCCAGCAAGGAGGGGGCAGGCACTGAAGCTTTCTTT. Its translation is CASKEGAGTEAFF.

This clonotype was observed a few times. This chain joins TRBV27 and TRBJ2-7; TRBD1 is a possible D gene (5 bases). With 2 bases removed from V and 5 bases from J, the gap between germline ends came to 22 bases. The CDR3 spans 17 residues. The germline gives CDR1 MNHEY, CDR2 SMNVEV (reference sequence). The CDR3 spells CASSLRGMSGRRDEQYF. The DNA for the CDR3 is TGTGCCAGCAGTTTAAGGGGTATGTCAGGGCGCAGGGACGAGCAGTACTTC.

The chain combines TRBV6-1 with TRBJ2-7; the match to TRBD1 covers 10 bases. The trim removed 5 bases at V and 7 bases at J, leaving 14 bases unmatched. Germline V gene data show CDR1 as MNHNS and CDR2 as SASEGT. The length of the CDR3 is 16 residues. The CDR3 here is CASSRFWDRGPGEQYF. The CDR3 region has the DNA TGTGCCAGCAGTCGTTTTTGGGACAGGGGTCCCGGAGAGCAGTACTTC.

This clonotype was counted between two and nine times. The CDR3 loop is CSVRDGRGETQYF. In DNA, the CDR3 is TGCAGCGTTCGGGACGGGAGGGGGGAGACCCAGTACTTC. The chain links TRBV29-1 to TRBJ2-5, with TRBD2 matching over 8 bases. V was pared by 5 bases and J by 5 bases, with 7 bases of the junction left unmatched. Germline CDR1 and CDR2: SQVTM and ANQGSEA. This CDR3 comprises 13 residues. The full variable domain, its missing parts supplied by reference TRBV29-1 and TRBJ2-5, is SAVISQKPSRDICQRGTSLTIQCQVDSQVTMMFWYRQQPGQSLTLIATANQGSEATYESGFVIDKFPISRPNLTFSTLTVSNMSPEDSSIYLCSVRDGRGETQYFGPGTRLLVL.

J is TRBJ2-2 and V is TRBV9, with 10 bases fitting TRBD2. The trim removed 4 bases at V and 4 bases at J, leaving 7 bases unmatched. This CDR3 comprises 16 residues. Germline CDR1 and CDR2: SGDLS and YYNGEE. In DNA, the CDR3 is TGTGCCAGCAGCCCCTCCGGACTAGCGGTCACCGGGGAGCTGTTTTTT. Translated, it gives CASSPSGLAVTGELFF.

This chain links TRBV19 with TRBJ2-5, with TRBD2 identical over 7 bases. This CDR3 contains 13 residues. Germline values: CDR1 LNHDA, CDR2 SQIVND (reference sequence). Trimming at V came to 4 bases and at J to 5 bases, leaving 4 bases not matched to a gene. The CDR3 is CASSRWREETQYF. CDR3 DNA sequence: TGTGCCAGTAGTAGGTGGCGGGAGGAGACCCAGTACTTC.

The genes are TRBV19 and TRBJ1-2; D perhaps matches TRBD1 (5 bases). Germline CDR1 and CDR2: LNHDA and SQIVND (reference sequence). The V gene lost 6 bases and the J gene lost 4 bases, with 12 bases spanning the gap. The CDR3 is 13 residues long. CDR3 residues: CASSIDRLYGYTF. CDR3 DNA sequence: TGTGCCAGTAGCATCGACAGACTCTATGGCTACACCTTC. The complete variable domain, with remaining parts taken from reference TRBV19 and TRBJ1-2, reads DGGITQSPKYLFRKEGQNVTLSCEQNLNHDAMYWYRQDPGQGLRLIYYSQIVNDFQKGDIAEGYSVSREKKESFPLTVTSAQKNPTAFYLCASSIDRLYGYTFGSGTRLTVV.

This clonotype was counted a few times. The chain combines TRBV20-1 with TRBJ1-2, with a weak D call TRBD1 (5 bases). Looked up from germline, CDR1 is DFQATT and CDR2 is SNEGSKA (reference sequence). The V end was cut by 4 bases, the J end by 4 bases, with 10 bases between. This CDR3 has 12 amino acids. Written as DNA, the CDR3 is TGCAGTGCTACCAGGGTAGGCTATGGCTACACCTTC. Amino acid sequence: CSATRVGYGYTF.

This clonotype was seen more than once but under ten times. This chain links TRBV20-1 with TRBJ1-1, with 7 bases lining up with TRBD1. V gave up 5 bases and J gave up 8 bases; unmatched junction bases: 8. Germline V gives CDR1 DFQATT, CDR2 SNEGSKA (reference sequence). The CDR3 sequence is 12 residues long. The CDR3 region is CSAYGGGEEAFF. CDR3 bases: TGCAGTGCTTACGGAGGGGGCGAGGAAGCTTTCTTT.

The chain links TRBV3-1 to TRBJ2-7; unclear D gene. The CDR3 loop spans 14 amino acids. The V gene lost 0 bases and the J gene lost 7 bases, with 13 bases spanning the gap. The germline V gene has CDR1 LGHDT and CDR2 YNNKEL (reference sequence). CDR3 residues: CASSQDHGRKEQYF. The CDR3 DNA reads as TGTGCCAGCAGCCAAGATCACGGTAGAAAGGAGCAGTACTTC.

This clonotype was counted ten times or more. The chain joins TRBV20-1 to TRBJ1-1; unclear D gene. The germline V gene encodes CDR1 DFQATT and CDR2 SNEGSKA (reference sequence). The CDR3 is 14 amino acids. V lost 0 bases, J lost 5 bases, and 13 bases lay in between. The CDR3 sequence: CSARDSRLATEAFF. The CDR3, as DNA: TGCAGTGCTAGAGATTCGCGGTTAGCGACTGAAGCTTTCTTT.

The V call is TRBV19, the J call TRBJ1-5, with no clear D. The V gene lost 3 bases and the J gene lost 2 bases, with 11 bases spanning the gap. CDR1 LNHDA and CDR2 SQIVND come from the germline V gene (reference sequence). The CDR3 covers 15 residues. The CDR3 bases are TGTGCCAGTAGTATTGGTCGAGGACGCAATCAGCCCCAGCATTTT. Its translation: CASSIGRGRNQPQHF. The variable domain in full, with the rest retrieved from reference TRBV19 and TRBJ1-5, is DGGITQSPKYLFRKEGQNVTLSCEQNLNHDAMYWYRQDPGQGLRLIYYSQIVNDFQKGDIAEGYSVSREKKESFPLTVTSAQKNPTAFYLCASSIGRGRNQPQHFGDGTRLSIL.

The sample holds a few counts of this clonotype. The chain combines TRBV7-3 with TRBJ2-2, with D perhaps TRBD1 or TRBD2 (5 bases each). Per germline, CDR1 SGHTA and CDR2 FQGTGA. The CDR3 covers 16 residues. V was cut by 5 bases and J by 7 bases, with 20 bases left in between. CDR3 sequence (DNA): TGTGCCAGCAGCCCAACCCCCGCAGGGAGCGGCGGGGAGCTGTTTTTT. It yields the protein CASSPTPAGSGGELFF.